This T cell receptor beta chain was sequenced in a study of control samples from healthy donors and cancer patients. The CDR3 runs to 13 residues. J was trimmed by 1 base and V by 5 bases; bases with no gene match: 1. Germline values: CDR1 MNHEY, CDR2 SMNVEV (reference sequence). The data were produced by immunoSEQ multiplex PCR, yet TCRdb's version contains in-frame clones alone and is incomplete. The sample yields more than 95,000 clones, around 86% seen once. The chain links TRBV27 to TRBJ2-7, with 8 bases identical to TRBD1. The sequenced sample was blood. The receptor comes from a man between 35 and 55 years old in good health. This chain's CDR3 is CASSRQGSYEQYF. In DNA, the CDR3 is TGTGCCAGCAGTAGACAGGGGTCCTACGAGCAGTACTTC.